Listed below are T cell receptor beta chains from one sample, sequenced in a study of blood T cell repertoires in COVID-19. Generated by immunoSEQ multiplex PCR, the TCRdb table keeps only in-frame clones and is missing some. The sample holds some 140,000 clones, around 85% seen once. Sequencing was done on a sample of peripheral blood. Receptor source: a woman aged 55 to 70 with acute or convalescent COVID-19. Both conserved end residues are part of each CDR3. D genes are given only for firm matches. Some rows mark clone size as missing; the rest say once, few, many or name a class of expanded clone.

cdr3_aa: CASSQQGTQETQYF
cdr3_nt: TGTGCCAGCAGCCAACAGGGGACGCAAGAGACCCAGTACTTC
clone_size: NA
j_call: TRBJ2-5
v_call: TRBV3-1/TRBV3-2
d_call: NA

cdr3_aa: CASSPGTGSYNEQFF
cdr3_nt: TGTGCCAGCAGCCCCGGAACAGGCTCCTACAATGAGCAGTTCTTC
clone_size: NA
j_call: TRBJ2-1
v_call: TRBV5-4
d_call: NA

cdr3_aa: CASSIDRGWVNTEAFF
cdr3_nt: TGTGCCAGCAGTATCGACAGGGGTTGGGTGAACACTGAAGCTTTCTTT
clone_size: NA
j_call: TRBJ1-1
v_call: TRBV27
d_call: TRBD1

cdr3_aa: CASSMSPPGRLGADTQYF
cdr3_nt: TGTGCCAGTAGTATGTCTCCTCCGGGCCGCCTCGGGGCAGATACGCAGTATTTT
clone_size: NA
j_call: TRBJ2-3
v_call: TRBV19
d_call: NA

cdr3_aa: CASSPGTGSFGGNSPLHF
cdr3_nt: TGTGCCAGCTCCCCCGGGACAGGGAGCTTCGGGGGGAATTCACCCCTCCACTTT
clone_size: NA
j_call: TRBJ1-6
v_call: TRBV18
d_call: TRBD1

cdr3_aa: CASSSSSSAWSGYTF
cdr3_nt: TGTGCCAGCAGCTCTAGCTCCTCCGCCTGGTCTGGCTACACCTTC
clone_size: NA
j_call: TRBJ1-2
v_call: TRBV9
d_call: NA

cdr3_aa: CASSRRQGEIGGGYTF
cdr3_nt: TGTGCCAGCAGTCGCCGACAGGGGGAAATTGGCGGGGGCTACACCTTC
clone_size: NA
j_call: TRBJ1-2
v_call: TRBV11-2
d_call: TRBD1

cdr3_aa: CASSGDYTEAFF
cdr3_nt: TGTGCCAGCAGCGGAGATTACACTGAAGCTTTCTTT
clone_size: few
j_call: TRBJ1-1
v_call: TRBV9
d_call: NA

cdr3_aa: CASSQADRAEGYTF
cdr3_nt: TGTGCCAGCAGCCAAGCTGACAGGGCTGAAGGCTACACCTTC
clone_size: once
j_call: TRBJ1-2
v_call: TRBV3-1/TRBV3-2
d_call: TRBD1

cdr3_aa: CASSFDRVETDTQYF
cdr3_nt: TGTGCCAGCAGCTTTGACAGGGTTGAGACAGATACGCAGTATTTT
clone_size: NA
j_call: TRBJ2-3
v_call: TRBV5-4
d_call: TRBD1

cdr3_aa: CASNRGYSPLHF
cdr3_nt: TGTGCCAGCAACCGGGGGTATTCACCCCTCCACTTT
clone_size: few
j_call: TRBJ1-6
v_call: TRBV6-5
d_call: NA

cdr3_aa: CAWDSPKAFF
cdr3_nt: TGTGCCTGGGACTCTCCTAAGGCTTTCTTT
clone_size: NA
j_call: TRBJ1-1
v_call: TRBV5-6
d_call: NA

cdr3_aa: CASSYSWSGEAFF
cdr3_nt: TGTGCCAGCAGTTACTCGTGGTCAGGGGAAGCTTTCTTT
clone_size: NA
j_call: TRBJ1-1
v_call: TRBV6-5
d_call: NA

cdr3_aa: CASSSWDRGVNYGYTF
cdr3_nt: TGTGCCAGCAGCTCCTGGGACAGGGGCGTTAACTATGGCTACACCTTC
clone_size: NA
j_call: TRBJ1-2
v_call: TRBV7-9
d_call: TRBD1

cdr3_aa: CASSIHSGVSGELFF
cdr3_nt: TGTGCCAGCAGCATCCACTCGGGGGTGTCCGGGGAGCTGTTTTTT
clone_size: NA
j_call: TRBJ2-2
v_call: TRBV9
d_call: NA

cdr3_aa: CASSGNRGGYTF
cdr3_nt: TGCGCCAGCAGTGGAAACAGGGGAGGCTACACCTTC
clone_size: NA
j_call: TRBJ1-2
v_call: TRBV10-1
d_call: TRBD1